This T cell receptor beta chain was sequenced for a study of immune cell composition in non-small cell lung cancer. This CDR3 comprises 15 residues. In germline, CDR1 is MGHRA, CDR2 YSYEKL. Trimming cost V 3 bases and J 0 bases; bases outside gene matches: 4. The normal lung sample lay at least 3 cm, and maximally far, from the tumour. Profiled with immunoSEQ multiplex PCR; TCRdb holds only in-frame clones, not every one. The sample shows roughly 16,000 clones, 77% of them seen only once. The sample was also reused in another study, on CD4 T cells in lung cancer.

This clonotype was obtained from a human donor with non-small cell lung cancer. Sequenced: non-adjacent lung tissue. This chain links TRBV4-1 with TRBJ1-2; 7 bases are shared with TRBD1. CDR3 sequence reads: CASSQTQGTNYGYTF. The CDR3 nucleotides read TGCGCCAGCAGCCAGACACAGGGGACTAACTATGGCTACACCTTC.